A selection of T cell receptor beta chains follows, all from one sample in a study of beta chain features in type 1 diabetes. TCRdb's table, derived via immunoSEQ multiplex PCR, lists solely in-frame clones and lacks some. This table holds 150,000 to 200,000 clones, just over 9% found once. Sequencing used central memory CD4+ T cells from blood. The receptor set was obtained from a woman aged 18 to 35 in good health. Each CDR3 is given with its conserved first and last residue. D genes are given only for firm matches. The size of a clone is reported for some rows only, either as once, few or many, or as a class for expanded clones.

v_call	d_call	j_call	clone_size	cdr3_aa	cdr3_nt
TRBV6-6	.	TRBJ1-2	few	CASSYRGSVGYTF	TGTGCCAGCAGTTACAGGGGCTCTGTTGGCTACACCTTC
TRBV29-1	TRBD1	TRBJ1-4	.	CSVGDSSNEKLFF	TGCAGCGTTGGGGACAGCTCTAATGAAAAACTGTTTTTT
TRBV6-6	.	TRBJ1-2	few	CASSYSGQPPGYGYTF	TGTGCCAGCAGTTACTCAGGACAGCCTCCTGGGTATGGCTACACCTTC
TRBV30	TRBD1	TRBJ2-5	.	CAWKGTGGRQETQYF	TGTGCCTGGAAAGGGACAGGGGGCCGGCAAGAGACCCAGTACTTC
TRBV5-6	.	TRBJ2-7	.	CASSFVGAPSYEQYF	TGTGCCAGCAGCTTCGTCGGAGCCCCCTCCTACGAGCAGTACTTC
TRBV5-1	.	TRBJ2-5	.	CASSRGLETQYF	TGCGCCAGCAGCAGGGGGTTAGAGACCCAGTACTTC
TRBV6-5	.	TRBJ2-3	few	CASSYVRAGTDTQYF	TGTGCCAGCAGTTACGTCCGCGCGGGTACAGATACGCAGTATTTT
TRBV7-8	.	TRBJ1-1	.	CASSLNRENTEAFF	TGTGCCAGCAGCTTAAACAGGGAGAACACTGAAGCTTTCTTT
TRBV20-1	.	TRBJ1-2	few	CSARALSGYTF	TGCAGTGCTAGGGCCCTCTCTGGCTACACCTTC
TRBV2	TRBD2	TRBJ2-3	few	CASTPPGLADTDTQYF	TGTGCCAGCACCCCCCCGGGACTAGCGGACACAGATACGCAGTATTTT
TRBV18	TRBD2	TRBJ2-7	.	CASSPPGGMGYEQYF	TGTGCCAGCTCCCCCCCCGGGGGGATGGGCTACGAGCAGTACTTC
TRBV29-1	TRBD1	TRBJ2-7	.	CSVDGPGQGTYEQYF	TGCAGCGTTGATGGGCCGGGACAGGGGACCTACGAGCAGTACTTC
TRBV6-6	.	TRBJ2-7	.	CASSLGPDLSYEQYF	TGTGCCAGCAGTCTGGGCCCAGACCTCTCCTACGAGCAGTACTTC
TRBV6-1	TRBD1	TRBJ2-7	few	CASSEPGQGQCEQYF	TGTGCCAGCAGTGAACCCGGACAGGGTCAGTGCGAGCAGTACTTC
TRBV5-1	.	TRBJ2-7	.	CASSRDGGTSYEQYF	TGCGCCAGCAGCCGGGACGGGGGAACCTCCTACGAGCAGTACTTC
TRBV29-1	.	TRBJ2-5	.	CSVEGGSDFQETQYF	TGCAGCGTTGAAGGGGGCTCGGATTTTCAAGAGACCCAGTACTTC
TRBV7-2	TRBD2	TRBJ2-5	few	CASSHGTSGGGTQYF	TGTGCCAGCAGCCATGGGACTAGCGGAGGGGGGACCCAGTACTTC
TRBV7-9	TRBD1	TRBJ2-5	.	CASSPWGTGGETQYF	TGTGCCAGCAGCCCTTGGGGGACAGGGGGAGAGACCCAGTACTTC
TRBV5-1	TRBD1	TRBJ2-3	.	CASRPGQGSTDTQYF	TGCGCCAGTCGTCCGGGACAGGGTTCGACAGATACGCAGTATTTT
TRBV11-3	.	TRBJ1-1	.	CASSPDMEVGAFF	TGTGCCAGCAGCCCAGATATGGAGGTCGGGGCTTTCTTT
TRBV5-1	.	TRBJ1-4	few	CASSLDAGNGKLFF	TGCGCCAGCAGCTTGGATGCAGGGAACGGAAAACTGTTTTTT
TRBV18	TRBD2	TRBJ2-5	.	CASSSSGGRETQYF	TGTGCCAGCTCATCCTCGGGCGGGAGAGAGACCCAGTACTTC
TRBV5-1	.	TRBJ2-7	.	CASSLNRESYEQYF	TGCGCCAGCAGCCTAAACAGGGAGTCCTACGAGCAGTACTTC
TRBV2	.	TRBJ2-7	few	CASTGTGQSYEQYF	TGTGCCAGCACCGGTACTGGACAGTCCTACGAGCAGTACTTC
TRBV4-3	.	TRBJ1-6	many	CASSQGQADNSPLHF	TGCGCCAGCAGCCAAGGACAGGCTGATAATTCACCCCTCCACTTT
TRBV7-2	TRBD1	TRBJ1-5	few	CASSFAPQGAGQPQHF	TGTGCCAGCAGCTTCGCCCCTCAGGGGGCTGGTCAGCCCCAGCATTTT
TRBV29-1	TRBD1	TRBJ2-1	few	CSVPKTGHNEQFF	TGCAGCGTTCCCAAGACAGGGCACAATGAGCAGTTCTTC
TRBV18	.	TRBJ1-2	many	CASSPLGSLADGYTF	TGTGCCAGCTCACCACTCGGGAGTCTGGCAGATGGCTACACCTTC
TRBV5-1	TRBD1	TRBJ2-3	few	CASSAGGITDTQYF	TGCGCCAGCAGCGCAGGGGGAATCACAGATACGCAGTATTTT
TRBV9	TRBD2	TRBJ2-5	few	CASSGGLAGETQYF	TGTGCCAGCAGCGGGGGACTAGCGGGAGAGACCCAGTACTTC
TRBV20-1	TRBD1	TRBJ2-7	.	CSAGDRGEQYF	TGCAGTGCTGGGGACAGAGGGGAGCAGTACTTC
TRBV4-1	TRBD1	TRBJ2-1	few	CASSQESGGSYNEQFF	TGCGCCAGCAGCCAAGAATCAGGGGGTTCCTACAATGAGCAGTTCTTC
TRBV6-6	TRBD2	TRBJ2-2	few	CASSRSGRAAGELFF	TGTGCCAGCAGTCGCAGCGGGAGGGCGGCCGGGGAGCTGTTTTTT
TRBV29-1	TRBD1	TRBJ1-1	.	CSLMPQGDTEAFF	TGCAGCCTGATGCCGCAGGGGGACACTGAAGCTTTCTTT
TRBV15	.	TRBJ2-5	.	CATSRQYLETQYF	TGTGCCACCAGCAGACAGTATTTGGAGACCCAGTACTTC
TRBV6-5	.	TRBJ1-2	few	CASSSLGEGNYGYTF	TGTGCCAGCAGTTCCCTGGGAGAAGGCAACTATGGCTACACCTTC
TRBV10-3	TRBD2	TRBJ2-3	few	CATLMRTSGTLSTDTQYF	TGTGCCACCCTAATGAGGACTAGCGGGACCCTAAGCACAGATACGCAGTATTTT
TRBV2	.	TRBJ1-1	few	CASRETGEAFF	TGTGCCAGCAGAGAAACTGGTGAGGCTTTCTTT
TRBV14	.	TRBJ1-2	.	CASSQDTGREGYTF	TGTGCCAGCAGCCAAGATACAGGGAGGGAAGGCTACACCTTC
TRBV9	.	TRBJ1-2	few	CASSVDRPGEGGYTF	TGTGCCAGCAGCGTAGATCGTCCAGGGGAGGGTGGCTACACCTTC
TRBV9	.	TRBJ2-3	.	CASSVPKEDPLADTQYF	TGTGCCAGCAGCGTTCCAAAGGAGGACCCCCTCGCAGATACGCAGTATTTT
TRBV5-1	TRBD1	TRBJ2-7	few	CASSLDGRDRGREQYF	TGCGCCAGCAGCTTGGATGGAAGGGACAGGGGGCGCGAGCAGTACTTC